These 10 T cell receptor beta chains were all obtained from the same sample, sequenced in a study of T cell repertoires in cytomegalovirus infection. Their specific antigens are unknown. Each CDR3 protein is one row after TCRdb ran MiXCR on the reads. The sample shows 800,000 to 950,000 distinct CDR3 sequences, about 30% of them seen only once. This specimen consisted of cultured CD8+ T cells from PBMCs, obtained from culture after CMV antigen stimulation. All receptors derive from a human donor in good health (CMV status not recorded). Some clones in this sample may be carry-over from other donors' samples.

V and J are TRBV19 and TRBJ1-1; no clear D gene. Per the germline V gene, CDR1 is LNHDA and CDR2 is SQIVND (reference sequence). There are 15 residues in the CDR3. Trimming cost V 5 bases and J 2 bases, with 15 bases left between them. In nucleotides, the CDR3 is TGTGCCAGTAGTCCCGGGGAATGGATCAACACTGAAGCTTTCTTT. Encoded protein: CASSPGEWINTEAFF.

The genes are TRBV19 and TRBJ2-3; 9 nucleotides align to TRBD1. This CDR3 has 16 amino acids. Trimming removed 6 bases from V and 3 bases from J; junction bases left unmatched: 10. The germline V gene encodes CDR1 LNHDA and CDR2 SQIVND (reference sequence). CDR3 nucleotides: TGTGCCAGTAGCCCCACTAGGACAGGGGTTACAGATACGCAGTATTTT. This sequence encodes CASSPTRTGVTDTQYF.

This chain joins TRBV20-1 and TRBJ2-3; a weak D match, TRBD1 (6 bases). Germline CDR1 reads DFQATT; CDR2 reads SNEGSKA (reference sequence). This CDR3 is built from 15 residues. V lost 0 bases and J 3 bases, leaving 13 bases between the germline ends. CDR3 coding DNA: TGCAGTGCTAGAGATATTGGGGGCCCGACAGATACGCAGTATTTT. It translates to CSARDIGGPTDTQYF.

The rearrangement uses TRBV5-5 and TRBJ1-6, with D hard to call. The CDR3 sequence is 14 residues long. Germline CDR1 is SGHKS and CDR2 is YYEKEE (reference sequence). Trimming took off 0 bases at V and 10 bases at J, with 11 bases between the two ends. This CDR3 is CASSLVSEESPLHF. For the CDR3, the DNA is TGTGCCAGCAGCTTGGTTTCAGAGGAATCACCCCTCCACTTT.

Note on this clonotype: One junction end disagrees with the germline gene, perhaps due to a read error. The CDR3 DNA is TGTGCCAGCAGCTTAGACTATCGGGGCAGAACTAATGAAAAACTGTCTTTT. Amino acids: CASSLDYRGRTNEKLSF. The V and J genes are TRBV7-9 and TRBJ1-4; TRBD1 might be the D (5 bases). The germline V gene encodes CDR1 SEHNR and CDR2 FQNEAQ (reference sequence). The CDR3 has 17 residues.

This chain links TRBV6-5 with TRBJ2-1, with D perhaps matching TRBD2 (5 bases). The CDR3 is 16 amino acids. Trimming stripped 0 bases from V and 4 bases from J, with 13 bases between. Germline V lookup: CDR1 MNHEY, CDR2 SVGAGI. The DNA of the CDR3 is TGTGCCAGCAGTTACTCGACAACGGGAACTTACAATGAGCAGTTCTTC. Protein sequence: CASSYSTTGTYNEQFF.

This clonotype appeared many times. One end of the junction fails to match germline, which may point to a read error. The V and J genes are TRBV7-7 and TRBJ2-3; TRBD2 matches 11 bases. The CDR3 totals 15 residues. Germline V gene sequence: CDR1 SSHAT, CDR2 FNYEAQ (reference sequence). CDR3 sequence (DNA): TGTGCTAGCAGCTTAGGTACTAGCGGGGGAGATACGCAGTATTTT. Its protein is CASSLGTSGGDTQYF.

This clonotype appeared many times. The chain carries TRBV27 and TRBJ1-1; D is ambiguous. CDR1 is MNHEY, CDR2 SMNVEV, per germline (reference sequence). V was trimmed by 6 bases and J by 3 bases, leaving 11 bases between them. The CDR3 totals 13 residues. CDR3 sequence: CASSLGGHTEAFF. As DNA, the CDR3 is TGTGCCAGCAGCTTAGGTGGGCACACTGAAGCTTTCTTT.

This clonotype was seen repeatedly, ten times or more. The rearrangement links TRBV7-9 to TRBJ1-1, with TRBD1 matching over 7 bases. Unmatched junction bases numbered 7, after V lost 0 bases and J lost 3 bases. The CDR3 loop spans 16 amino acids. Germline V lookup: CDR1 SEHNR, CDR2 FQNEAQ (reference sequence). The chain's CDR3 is CASSLAPAGGDTEAFF. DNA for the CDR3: TGTGCCAGCAGCTTAGCCCCAGCAGGGGGAGACACTGAAGCTTTCTTT.

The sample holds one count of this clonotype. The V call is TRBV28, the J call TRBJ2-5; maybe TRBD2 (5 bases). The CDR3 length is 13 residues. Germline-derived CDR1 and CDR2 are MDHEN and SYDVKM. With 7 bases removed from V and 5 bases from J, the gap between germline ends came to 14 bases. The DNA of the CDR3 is TGTGCCAGCACGCCGGCGGGTGGGGAGACCCAGTACTTC. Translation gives CASTPAGGETQYF.